The text below deals with one T cell receptor (beta chain). This record comes from a study of blood T cell repertoires in COVID-19. CDR3 length: 13 amino acids. Trimming shortened V by 2 bases and J by 0 bases, and 5 bases separated the two germline ends. Germline V gives CDR1 MNHEY, CDR2 SMNVEV (reference sequence). Libraries were prepared by immunoSEQ multiplex PCR; TCRdb keeps only in-frame clonotypes and omits some of them. This sample carries about 280,000 clones, roughly 91% of them seen once, and the ten largest clones take around 2%. The source of this sequence is a woman aged 55-75 years in a cohort exposed to, infected with or recovered from COVID-19 (not recorded which). The sample taken for sequencing was PBMCs or T cells enriched from blood (not recorded which). This chain joins TRBV27 and TRBJ2-7, with D unresolved. The CDR3 nucleotides read TGTGCCAGCAGTTTAACGAGCTCCTACGAGCAGTACTTC. Its translation: CASSLTSSYEQYF.